Detailed here is one TCR beta chain. Antigen: not known. The V gene end was trimmed by 4 bases and the J gene end by 7 bases; junction bases not matched to a gene: 10. From germline, CDR1 is SGHTA and CDR2 FQGNSA. The CDR3 totals 14 residues. In TCRdb, the 5' RACE reads were re-called with MiXCR into one record per CDR3 protein. The sample records about 690,000 distinct CDR3 sequences, roughly 6% being singletons. These data originate in a study of identical twins. Whole-study findings and limits: Models came in too low on out-of-frame TCR alpha sharing in monozygotic twins. Fewer insertions marked abundant cord blood beta clonotypes; young adult naive trended weakly, memory not at all.

The receptor comes from a man between 18 and 35 years old in good health. V usage is TRBV7-2 and J usage is TRBJ2-7; 7 positions agree with TRBD1. The sequenced sample was naive T cells sorted from blood. The CDR3, as DNA: TGTGCCAGCAGCTCTCGACAGGGCTGGGGGGAGCAGTACTTC. Protein: CASSSRQGWGEQYF.